This entry lists 5 T cell receptor beta chains sequenced from one sample in a study of blood T cell repertoires in COVID-19. Sequencing used immunoSEQ multiplex PCR; TCRdb keeps in-frame clones, though not all of them. The table lists under 300,000 clones, approximately 90% of them singletons, with 6% to 7% in the top ten. Sequencing used PBMCs or T cells enriched from blood (not recorded which). The receptor set was obtained from a woman under 40 with acute COVID-19.

The genes are TRBV5-1 and TRBJ1-4; 8 bases are a match to TRBD1. Per germline, CDR1 SGHRS and CDR2 YFSETQ. The CDR3 contains 21 residues. Unmatched junction bases numbered 20, after V lost 4 bases and J lost 0 bases. CDR3 in amino acids: CASSGGGNRDRGLPTNEKLFF. The CDR3 DNA is TGCGCCAGCAGCGGGGGAGGGAACAGAGACAGGGGCCTTCCAACTAATGAAAAACTGTTTTTT.

The chain employs TRBV28 and TRBJ1-1, with a tentative D call TRBD1 (5 bases). The V gene's germline CDR1 is MDHEN and CDR2 SYDVKM. V lost 10 bases and J lost 3, with 9 bases in between. CDR3 length: 11 amino acids. The CDR3 nucleotides are TGTGCCACTGCAGGGTACACTGAAGCTTTCTTT. It translates to CATAGYTEAFF.

This chain links TRBV19 with TRBJ2-7; 7 bases are shared with TRBD1. V was clipped by 5 bases and J by 5 bases; unmatched bases: 12. Germline values: CDR1 LNHDA, CDR2 SQIVND (reference sequence). The CDR3 totals 15 residues. CDR3 coding DNA: TGTGCCAGTAGTGTAAGCCGGGACAGTCTCCACGAGCAGTACTTC. Residues: CASSVSRDSLHEQYF.

The V gene is TRBV14, the J gene TRBJ1-3, with no clear D. Between the trimmed V and J ends, which lost 1 base and 2 bases, there was a span of 9 bases. The CDR3 has 15 residues. Germline V gene sequence: CDR1 SGHDN, CDR2 FVKESK. Here the CDR3 DNA reads TGTGCCAGCAGCCAAGTCGGTGCCGCTGGAAACACCATATATTTT. Translation gives CASSQVGAAGNTIYF.

The CDR3 DNA reads as TGTGCCAGCTCCTTACTCGGTCCCAAGATAGAGTACTTC. Translated: CASSLLGPKIEYF. The chain joins TRBV28 to TRBJ2-5; no clear D. Germline CDR1 and CDR2: MDHEN and SYDVKM. This CDR3 comprises 13 residues. Trimming shortened V by 8 bases and J by 12 bases, and 22 bases separated the two germline ends. Variable domain in full (rest from reference TRBV28 and TRBJ2-5): DVKVTQSSRYLVKRTGEKVFLECVQDMDHENMFWYRQDPGLGLRLIYFSYDVKMKEKGDIPEGYSVSREKKERFSLILESASTNQTSMYLCASSLLGPKIEYFGPGTRLLVL.